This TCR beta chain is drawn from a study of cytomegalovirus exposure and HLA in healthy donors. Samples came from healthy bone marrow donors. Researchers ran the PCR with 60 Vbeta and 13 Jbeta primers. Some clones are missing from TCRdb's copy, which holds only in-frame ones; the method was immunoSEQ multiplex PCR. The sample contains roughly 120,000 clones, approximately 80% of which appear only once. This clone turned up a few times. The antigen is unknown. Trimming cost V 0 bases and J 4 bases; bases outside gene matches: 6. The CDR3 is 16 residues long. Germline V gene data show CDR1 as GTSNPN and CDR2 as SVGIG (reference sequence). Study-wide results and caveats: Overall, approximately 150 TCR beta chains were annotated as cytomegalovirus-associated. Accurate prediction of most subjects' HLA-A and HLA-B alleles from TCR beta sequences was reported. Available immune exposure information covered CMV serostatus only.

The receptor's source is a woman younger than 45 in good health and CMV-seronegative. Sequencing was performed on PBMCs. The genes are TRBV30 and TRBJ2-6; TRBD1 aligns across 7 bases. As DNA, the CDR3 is TGTGCCTGGAGTGTTGACAGGGTCGCCGGGGCCAACGTCCTGACTTTC. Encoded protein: CAWSVDRVAGANVLTF.